This T cell receptor beta chain was obtained from a study of identical twins. Study outcomes and limitations: Because invariant MAIT and iNKT cells could be present, zero-insertion analyses could be partly confounded.

CDR1 MNHEY and CDR2 SMNVEV come from the germline V gene (reference sequence). The V end lost 2 bases, the J end lost 8 bases, and 15 bases lay between the germline ends. CDR3 length equals 15 residues. In its sample, this clonotype was seen a few times. Its specificity is not known. TCRdb analysed the 5' RACE reads with MiXCR anew, one entry per CDR3 protein. The sample consists of 350,000 to 450,000 distinct CDR3 sequences, approximately 17% of them appearing once. Specimen: naive T cells sorted from blood. The J gene is TRBJ1-4, the V gene TRBV27; D may be TRBD1 (6 bases). This clonotype was sampled from a man aged 50-60 years in good health. This CDR3 is CASSLRGATGEKLFF. The CDR3 DNA is TGTGCCAGCAGTTTAAGGGGGGCAACTGGGGAAAAACTGTTTTTT.